This T cell receptor (beta chain) was identified during a study of low-dose radiotherapy and immunotherapy resistance in tumors. Overall study context: Each patient was administered nivolumab intravenously at 240 mg, which was a flat dose, every two weeks, along with intravenous ipilimumab at 1 mg/kg every six weeks.

As for time point: after trial treatment. Treatment noted: LDRT plus nivolumab, ipilimumab, low-dose cyclophosphamide and aspirin (RACIN trial). The donors, trial participants, received nivolumab, ipilimumab, aspirin, low-dose cyclophosphamide and low-dose radiotherapy. Covering alpha and beta chains, TRAV- and TRBV-specific primers were used for the first-strand cDNA. For amplifying TCRs, the PCR ran for around 20 cycles with Phusion, which was used together with a constant-region primer and the adapter on the V primers. Amplifying the isolated mRNA was done by in vitro transcription. Using its own MiXCR run on the reads, TCRdb lists one record per CDR3 protein. The top ten clones hold about 4% of a sample with approximately 100,000 distinct CDR3 sequences, around 20% of them seen once. This CDR3 comprises 15 residues. V dropped 5 bases and J dropped 3; count of bases not matched to a gene: 6. Germline lookup yields CDR1 SGHTA and CDR2 FQGNSA.

This clonotype was found many times. The specimen was PBMCs, collected after low-dose radiotherapy plus immunotherapy. V and J are TRBV7-2 and TRBJ2-2; TRBD1 matches 7 bases. This clonotype was sampled from a male donor with prostate cancer. The chain's CDR3 is CASSRNTGDTGELFF. CDR3 bases: TGTGCCAGCAGCCGGAATACAGGGGACACCGGGGAGCTGTTTTTT.